This TCR beta chain was sequenced in a study of OX40 agonist ivuxolimab in advanced cancers. V lost 4 bases and J 4 bases, leaving 19 bases between the germline ends. The CDR3 totals 15 residues. Germline V CDR1 and CDR2: GTSNPN, SVGIG (reference sequence). Enrollment shut out patients with autoimmune disease history or systemic immunosuppression. Collection of blood occurred at baseline, at cycle 4 day 1, and at cycle 7 day 1. Libraries were prepared by immunoSEQ multiplex PCR; TCRdb keeps only in-frame clonotypes and omits some of them. This table has over 65,000 clones, about 93% appearing once. This TCR was recovered from an adult with an advanced solid tumor such as melanoma, head and neck, liver or kidney cancer. The starting material was CD4+ or CD8+ T cells sorted from blood, obtained in a trial of the OX40 agonist ivuxolimab. The V and J genes are TRBV30 and TRBJ1-1, with D unclear. CDR3 nucleotide sequence: TGTGCCTGGACCCCGGTAGGGCCAGAGACCACTGAAGCTTTCTTT. Protein product: CAWTPVGPETTEAFF.